The present T cell receptor beta chain was sequenced within a study of T cells in Graves' hyperthyroidism and ophthalmopathy. Whole-study context: Peripheral blood was secured at the point of initial diagnosis, before any treatment.

Study conclusions and caveats: Most expanded thyroid clonotypes above 0.001 recurred in blood.

This clonotype has ten or more counts. What it recognizes is unknown. Researchers took RNA transcripts and amplified the TCR beta CDR3 regions from them. An initial round of RT-PCR targeting the TCR CDR3 relied on the HTBI primer set. TCRdb ran MiXCR on the multiplex PCR reads and lists one entry per CDR3 protein. The sample lists over 500,000 distinct CDR3 sequences, more than 15% occurring once. Those patients with uncontrolled infection, other autoimmune disease, pregnancy or lactation were excluded. Fresh 10 ml peripheral blood yielded PBMCs. The sequenced sample consisted of blood. The TCR sequence derives from a woman under 30 with Graves' ophthalmopathy.

This chain's CDR3 is CASSQTGGWTGELFF. As DNA, the CDR3 is TGTGCCAGCAGTCAGACAGGGGGATGGACCGGGGAGCTGTTTTTT. The V call is TRBV7-2, the J call TRBJ2-2, with 9 bases identical to TRBD1. The CDR3 runs 15 residues. The V segment lost 6 bases and the J segment 5 bases; nucleotides outside the gene matches: 7. Germline V gene data show CDR1 as SGHTA and CDR2 as FQGNSA.